This T cell receptor beta chain was profiled in a study of T cell responses to AZD1222 COVID-19 vaccine. Clones were read by immunoSEQ multiplex PCR, and TCRdb kept only the in-frame ones, dropping some. The repertoire has 95,000 to 150,000 clones, roughly 91% of them found once; the top ten carry about 4.5%. Between the trimmed V and J ends, which lost 6 bases and 6 bases, there was a span of 23 bases. The germline CDR1 and CDR2 sequences are MNHEY and SMNVEV (reference sequence). The CDR3 is 16 amino acids. The chain has TRBV27 and TRBJ1-2; no definite D call. Sequencing used peripheral blood, obtained on day 0 of MenACWY control vaccination. The sequence was collected from an adult in good health. The CDR3 DNA follows: TGTGCCAGCAGCATATCGATTTCGCGCTTGTGGAATGGCTACACCTTC. It is translated as CASSISISRLWNGYTF.